This TCR beta chain came from a study of blood T cell repertoires in COVID-19. Original handling: Reference gene primers were amplified, and this amplification served to estimate nucleated cell counts. This table comes from immunoSEQ multiplex PCR, and its TCRdb copy is limited to in-frame clones, with some not included. The V and J calls and clone size come from that table; D and trimming were worked out from the DNA. The sample has around 130,000 clones, approximately 85% seen once. To note about this clone: The same CDR3 is also encoded by other DNA sequences in this sample.

From germline, CDR1 is SGHRS and CDR2 YFSETQ. The CDR3 extends over 14 amino acids. The ends lost 4 bases at V and 6 bases at J; junction bases unmatched: 3. V is TRBV5-1 and J is TRBJ2-1; 11 nucleotides line up with TRBD1. The origin of this receptor is a man aged 50-59 years with acute or convalescent COVID-19. Sequencing input: peripheral blood. The CDR3 loop reads CASSPGTGGNEQFF. CDR3 bases: TGCGCCAGCAGCCCAGGGACAGGGGGCAATGAGCAGTTCTTC.